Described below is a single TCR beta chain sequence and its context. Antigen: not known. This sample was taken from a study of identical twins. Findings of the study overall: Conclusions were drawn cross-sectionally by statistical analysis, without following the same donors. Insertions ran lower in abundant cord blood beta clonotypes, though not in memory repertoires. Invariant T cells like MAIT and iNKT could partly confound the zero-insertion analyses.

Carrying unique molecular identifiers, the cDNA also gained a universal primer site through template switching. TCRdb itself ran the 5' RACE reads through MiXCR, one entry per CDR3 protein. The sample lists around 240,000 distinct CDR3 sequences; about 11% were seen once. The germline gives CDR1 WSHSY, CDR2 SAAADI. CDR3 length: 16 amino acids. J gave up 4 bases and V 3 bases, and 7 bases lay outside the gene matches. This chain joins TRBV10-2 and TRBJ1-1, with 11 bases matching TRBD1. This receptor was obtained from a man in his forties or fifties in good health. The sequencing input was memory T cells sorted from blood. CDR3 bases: TGCGCCAGCAGTGACCGGACAGGGGGCGCGGGCACTGAAGCTTTCTTT. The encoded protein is CASSDRTGGAGTEAFF.